These 11 T cell receptor beta chains share one sample of origin, sequenced in a study of blood T cell repertoires in COVID-19. Sequencing used immunoSEQ multiplex PCR; TCRdb keeps in-frame clones, though not all of them. The table lists 250,000 to 300,000 clones, roughly 89% of them singletons. The sample taken for sequencing was peripheral blood. Receptors originate from a man aged 40-49 years with acute or convalescent COVID-19.

This chain joins TRBV7-9 and TRBJ2-3, with D perhaps TRBD2 (7 bases). Germline CDR1 reads SEHNR; CDR2 reads FQNEAQ (reference sequence). The CDR3 loop spans 16 amino acids. V lost 5 bases and J lost 1, with 16 bases in between. The CDR3 sequence: CASSPYGGAGTDTQYF. The DNA of the CDR3 is TGTGCCAGCAGCCCCTATGGGGGGGCTGGCACAGATACGCAGTATTTT.

The CDR3 DNA sequence: TGTGCCAGCAGTTATTTTGGCGGGGTCTGGAACACTGAAGCTTTCTTT. Protein: CASSYFGGVWNTEAFF. The gene calls are TRBV6-5 and TRBJ1-1; D uncertain. The germline gives CDR1 MNHEY, CDR2 SVGAGI. This CDR3 contains 16 residues. V was trimmed by 3 bases and J by 1 base, leaving 15 bases between them.

This clone was counted once. The genes are TRBV19 and TRBJ1-5; no firm D call. Germline CDR1 is LNHDA and CDR2 is SQIVND (reference sequence). V was shortened by 6 bases and J by 5 bases, with 14 bases between the two germline ends. The CDR3 totals 14 residues. This chain's CDR3 is CASRSRQLDQPQHF. The DNA of the CDR3 is TGTGCCAGTAGATCTCGACAACTAGATCAGCCCCAGCATTTT.

The V and J genes are TRBV12-5 and TRBJ1-1, with no clear D. V gave up 4 bases and J gave up 2 bases, with 8 bases separating them. There are 13 residues in the CDR3. Germline V gives CDR1 LGHNT, CDR2 FRNRAP. The CDR3 bases are TGTGCTAGTGGTTCCCGAGGTAACACTGAAGCTTTCTTT. Its protein product is CASGSRGNTEAFF.

This clone was detected a few times. The chain employs TRBV30 and TRBJ1-5; D remains unclear. Trimming took off 2 bases at V and 4 bases at J, with 9 bases between the two ends. The CDR3 is made up of 13 amino acids. Germline CDR1 is GTSNPN and CDR2 is SVGIG (reference sequence). DNA for the CDR3: TGTGCCTGGAGTAGGACGGGGAATCAGCCCCAGCATTTT. Protein product: CAWSRTGNQPQHF. The full variable domain, its missing parts supplied by reference TRBV30 and TRBJ1-5, is SQTIHQWPATLVQPVGSPLSLECTVEGTSNPNLYWYRQAAGRGLQLLFYSVGIGQISSEVPQNLSASRPQDRQFILSSKKLLLSDSGFYLCAWSRTGNQPQHFGDGTRLSIL.

In nucleotides, the CDR3 is TGTGCCAGCAGCGAACAGGGGGCGAAAGCTGGAAACACCATATATTTT. Protein sequence: CASSEQGAKAGNTIYF. The V and J genes are TRBV9 and TRBJ1-3; 9 nucleotides agree with TRBD1. The CDR3 has 16 residues. V lost 3 bases and J lost 2; bases outside the gene matches: 6. CDR1 SGDLS and CDR2 YYNGEE come from the germline V gene.

The chain couples TRBV7-9 to TRBJ1-5; TRBD1 agrees at 7 bases. CDR1 and CDR2 (germline): SEHNR, FQNEAQ (reference sequence). The V and J ends lost 3 bases and 2 bases, in that order; junction bases with no gene match: 1. The CDR3 runs 14 residues. CDR3: CASSFTGGNQPQHF. CDR3 DNA sequence: TGTGCCAGCAGCTTTACAGGGGGCAATCAGCCCCAGCATTTT.

The chain carries TRBV4-1 and TRBJ1-2; 12 nucleotides align to TRBD1. This CDR3 is built from 19 residues. V shed 1 base, J shed 4 bases, and the junction held 13 bases outside the gene matches. Germline V CDR1 and CDR2: MGHRA, YSYEKL. The CDR3 nucleotides are TGCGCCAGCAGCCAAGGTGGGGGACAGGGGGCGCGGGCTATCTATGGCTACACCTTC. It is translated as CASSQGGGQGARAIYGYTF.

The chain couples TRBV9 to TRBJ1-1; TRBD1 is a possible D gene (6 bases). The CDR3 consists of 13 residues. The germline V gene has CDR1 SGDLS and CDR2 YYNGEE. V was pared by 0 bases and J by 8 bases, with 11 bases between. The CDR3 sequence is CASSVAMDREAFF. CDR3 bases: TGTGCCAGCAGCGTAGCTATGGACAGAGAAGCTTTCTTT. The full variable domain, with the rest looked up from reference TRBV9 and TRBJ1-1, is DSGVTQTPKHLITATGQRVTLRCSPRSGDLSVYWYQQSLDQGLQFLIQYYNGEERAKGNILERFSAQQFPDLHSELNLSSLELGDSALYFCASSVAMDREAFFGQGTRLTVV.

This rearrangement joins TRBV7-8 to TRBJ2-1, with 10 bases identical to TRBD2. The CDR3 is 14 amino acids. CDR1 is SGHVS, CDR2 FQNEAQ, per germline. V shed 7 bases, J shed 6 bases, and the junction held 6 bases outside the gene matches. The CDR3 reads CASKIAGGPNEQFF. In nucleotides, the CDR3 is TGTGCCAGCAAAATAGCGGGGGGTCCCAATGAGCAGTTCTTC. Full variable domain (rest looked up from reference TRBV7-8 and TRBJ2-1): GAGVSQSPRYKVAKRGQDVALRCDPISGHVSLFWYQQALGQGPEFLTYFQNEAQLDKSGLPSDRFFAERPEGSVSTLKIQRTQQEDSAVYLCASKIAGGPNEQFFGPGTRLTVL.

Here the CDR3 DNA reads TGCGCCAGCAGTGAGTCAGGGCCCCAAGGGGCCCAGCATTTT. Its translation: CASSESGPQGAQHF. This chain connects TRBV10-1 to TRBJ1-5; TRBD1 might be the D (5 bases). V was clipped by 0 bases and J by 11 bases, with 14 bases between them. CDR1 and CDR2 from the germline V gene are WNHNN and SYGVQD (reference sequence). This CDR3 is built from 14 residues.